This T cell receptor (beta chain) was identified in a study of shared clonotypes between healthy human individuals. Comments on this clone: Its antigen remains unidentified.

Over several immunoSEQ plates, each subset's genomic DNA was distributed in even portions. TCRdb's copy holds only in-frame clones and misses some; the assay was immunoSEQ multiplex PCR. The sample lists about half a million clones, 75% to 85% occurring once. There are 15 residues in the CDR3. Germline V lookup: CDR1 GTSNPN, CDR2 SVGIG (reference sequence). V lost 2 bases and J lost 6, with 16 bases in between. Study findings and constraints: An effect of sequencing depth on clonotype sharing among donors was expected.

Some 100 million PBMCs per unsorted sample were used for genomic DNA. The V gene is TRBV30, the J gene TRBJ2-2; D could derive from TRBD1 or TRBD2 (5 bases each). Specimen: PBMCs. The TCR was taken from a woman in her thirties or forties in good health. Some clones in this sample may be carry-over from other donors' samples. DNA for the CDR3: TGTGCCTGGAGTAGGCCTGAATTGGGACCCGGGGAGCTGTTTTTT. Its protein product is CAWSRPELGPGELFF.